This T cell receptor beta chain comes out of a study of blood T cell repertoires in COVID-19. Study overall: Collection of acute and convalescent COVID-19 samples took place in the United States, Italy and Spain. From T cells, B-cell-depleted T cells, or PBMCs came the material, which was cDNA or gDNA.

Clones were read by immunoSEQ multiplex PCR, and TCRdb kept only the in-frame ones, dropping some. Among under 75,000 clones listed, roughly nine tenths were seen once. CDR1 is SNHLY and CDR2 is FYNNEI in the germline V gene. V was pared by 1 base and J by 6 bases, with 3 bases of the junction left unmatched. The CDR3 contains 14 residues. The chain couples TRBV2 to TRBJ2-1, with 7 bases matching TRBD2. This clonotype was sampled from a man in his fifties or sixties with acute or convalescent COVID-19. Sequenced sample: peripheral blood. For the CDR3, the DNA is TGTGCCAGCAGTGAAGGGGGAGGGACCAATGAGCAGTTCTTC. Translating it yields CASSEGGGTNEQFF. Filled out from reference TRBV2 and TRBJ2-1, the complete variable domain reads EPEVTQTPSHQVTQMGQEVILRCVPISNHLYFYWYRQILGQKVEFLVSFYNNEISEKSEIFDDQFSVERPDGSNFTLKIRSTKLEDSAMYFCASSEGGGTNEQFFGPGTRLTVL.